The 9 T cell receptor beta chains in this list originate from one sample, sequenced in a study of cytomegalovirus exposure and HLA in healthy donors. Amplification used 60 Vbeta primers and 13 Jbeta primers. TCRdb's copy holds only in-frame clones and misses some; the assay was immunoSEQ multiplex PCR. Among more than 95,000 clones, over 60% were seen once, and the ten largest hold approximately 6%. The sample consisted of PBMCs. The receptors originated from a woman aged 40 to 55 in good health and CMV-seronegative.

The genes are TRBV28 and TRBJ1-2; D is undetermined. The CDR3 sequence is 13 residues long. In germline, CDR1 is MDHEN, CDR2 SYDVKM. V dropped 2 bases and J dropped 6 bases, with 10 bases sitting between them. DNA for the CDR3: TGTGCCAGCAGTTTAGTAGAGGGAGATGGCTACACCTTC. Its protein product is CASSLVEGDGYTF.

The chain has TRBV19 and TRBJ1-4; D uncertain. Trimming pared 5 bases from V and 0 bases from J, leaving 7 bases between. The CDR3 loop spans 14 amino acids. Germline V gene sequence: CDR1 LNHDA, CDR2 SQIVND (reference sequence). The CDR3 region is CASSVSATNEKLFF. CDR3 nucleotides: TGTGCCAGTAGTGTTTCGGCAACTAATGAAAAACTGTTTTTT.

The J gene is TRBJ2-5, the V gene TRBV19; 8 nucleotides align to TRBD2. J lost 5 bases, V lost 5 bases, and 10 bases had no gene match. Germline CDR1 LNHDA, CDR2 SQIVND (reference sequence). The CDR3 has 15 residues. Here the CDR3 reads CASSPLAGRVETQYF. In nucleotides, the CDR3 is TGTGCCAGTAGTCCATTAGCGGGGAGGGTGGAGACCCAGTACTTC. The entire variable domain, with the rest obtained from reference TRBV19 and TRBJ2-5, is as follows: DGGITQSPKYLFRKEGQNVTLSCEQNLNHDAMYWYRQDPGQGLRLIYYSQIVNDFQKGDIAEGYSVSREKKESFPLTVTSAQKNPTAFYLCASSPLAGRVETQYFGPGTRLLVL.

This clone was detected a few times. The chain employs TRBV2 and TRBJ1-4; D remains unclear. Deletions cut 6 bases from V and 5 bases from J, with 10 bases between. This CDR3 has 13 residues. The germline CDR1 and CDR2 sequences are SNHLY and FYNNEI. CDR3 sequence reads: CASREQRNEKLFF. The CDR3, as DNA: TGTGCCAGCAGGGAGCAGAGAAATGAAAAACTGTTTTTT.

The chain uses TRBV5-1 and TRBJ1-1; 8 bases fit TRBD1. In germline, CDR1 is SGHRS, CDR2 YFSETQ. V shed 0 bases and J 1 base; nucleotides not matched to a gene: 11. The CDR3 runs 18 residues. The CDR3 sequence: CASSLAMAGGAGNTEAFF. The DNA of the CDR3 is TGCGCCAGCAGCTTGGCCATGGCAGGGGGCGCCGGGAACACTGAAGCTTTCTTT.

J is TRBJ1-5 and V is TRBV28; 8 bases line up with TRBD1. This CDR3 contains 16 residues. Unmatched junction bases numbered 13, after V lost 3 bases and J lost 9 bases. Germline CDR1 is MDHEN and CDR2 is SYDVKM. The CDR3: CASSFGRGPRGPPQHF. The CDR3 nucleotides are TGTGCCAGCAGTTTCGGCAGGGGGCCCCGAGGACCGCCCCAGCATTTT.

This clone has more than one count but fewer than ten. The V call is TRBV5-1, the J call TRBJ2-3; D unresolved. The germline CDR1 and CDR2 sequences are SGHRS and YFSETQ. This CDR3 has 13 residues. V lost 0 bases to trimming and J lost 3 bases, with 5 bases between them. The CDR3 sequence: CASSLVPTDTQYF. In DNA, the CDR3 is TGCGCCAGCAGCTTGGTTCCGACAGATACGCAGTATTTT.

This clone was observed a handful of times. This chain connects TRBV5-6 to TRBJ2-7; 8 bases line up with TRBD1. Germline V gives CDR1 SGHDT, CDR2 YYEEEE. Germline trimming cut 2 bases from V and 4 bases from J; bases unmatched to any gene: 8. This CDR3 has 15 residues. This CDR3 is CASSFGAGGLYEQYF. DNA for the CDR3: TGTGCCAGCAGCTTCGGAGCAGGGGGCTTATACGAGCAGTACTTC.

J is TRBJ2-5 and V is TRBV18; D is possibly TRBD2 (6 bases). Germline assignment: CDR1 KGHSH and CDR2 LQKENI. V shed 6 bases and J shed 5 bases, with 19 bases lying between them. This CDR3 spans 15 amino acids. The CDR3 is CASSPGPAGGETQYF. The CDR3 bases are TGTGCCAGCTCGCCGGGACCGGCTGGGGGGGAGACCCAGTACTTC.